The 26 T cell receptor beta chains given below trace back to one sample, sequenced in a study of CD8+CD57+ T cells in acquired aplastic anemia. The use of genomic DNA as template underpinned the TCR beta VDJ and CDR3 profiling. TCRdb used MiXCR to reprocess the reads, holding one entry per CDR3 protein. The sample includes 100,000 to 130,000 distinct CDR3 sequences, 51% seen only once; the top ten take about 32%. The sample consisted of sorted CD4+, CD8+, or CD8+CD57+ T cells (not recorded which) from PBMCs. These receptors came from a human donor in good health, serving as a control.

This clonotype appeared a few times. CDR3 in DNA: TGTGCCAGCAGTTTAGCGCTAGTGGAGACCCAGTACTTC. This encodes CASSLALVETQYF. The rearrangement joins TRBV12-3 or TRBV12-4 to TRBJ2-5, with D unclear. V lost 0 bases to trimming and J lost 5 bases, with 7 bases between them. There are 13 residues in the CDR3.

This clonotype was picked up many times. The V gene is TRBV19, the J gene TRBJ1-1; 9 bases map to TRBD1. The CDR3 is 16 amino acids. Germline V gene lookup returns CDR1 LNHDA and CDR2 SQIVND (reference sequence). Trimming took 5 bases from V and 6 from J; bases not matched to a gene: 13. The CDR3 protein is CASSPGGTGTLPEAFF. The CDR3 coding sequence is TGTGCCAGTAGTCCAGGGGGGACAGGGACCCTCCCTGAAGCTTTCTTT.

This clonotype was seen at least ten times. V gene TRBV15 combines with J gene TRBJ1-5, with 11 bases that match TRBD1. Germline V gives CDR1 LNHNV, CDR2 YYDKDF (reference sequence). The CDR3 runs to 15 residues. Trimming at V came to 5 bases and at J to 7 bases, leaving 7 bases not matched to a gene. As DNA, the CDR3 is TGTGCCACCAGCGCCGGACAGGGGGCCGGCCAGCCCCAGCATTTT. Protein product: CATSAGQGAGQPQHF.

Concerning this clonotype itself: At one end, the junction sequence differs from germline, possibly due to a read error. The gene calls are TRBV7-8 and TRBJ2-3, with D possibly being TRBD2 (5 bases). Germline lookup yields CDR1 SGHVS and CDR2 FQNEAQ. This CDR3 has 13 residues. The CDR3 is CASSSLEADTQYF. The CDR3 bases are TGTGCCAGCAGCTCACTAGAGGCAGATACACAGTATTTT. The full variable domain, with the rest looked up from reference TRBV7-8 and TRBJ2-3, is GAGVSQSPRYKVAKRGQDVALRCDPISGHVSLFWYQQALGQGPEFLTYFQNEAQLDKSGLPSDRFFAERPEGSVSTLKIQRTQQEDSAVYLCASSSLEADTQYFGPGTRLTVL.

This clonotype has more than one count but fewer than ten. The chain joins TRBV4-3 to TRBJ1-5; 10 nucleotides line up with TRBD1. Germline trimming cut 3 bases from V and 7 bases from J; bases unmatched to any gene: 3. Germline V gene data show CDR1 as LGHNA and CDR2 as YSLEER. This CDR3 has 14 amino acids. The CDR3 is CASSQGTGVQPQHF. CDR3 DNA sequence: TGCGCCAGCAGCCAGGGGACAGGGGTACAGCCCCAGCATTTT.

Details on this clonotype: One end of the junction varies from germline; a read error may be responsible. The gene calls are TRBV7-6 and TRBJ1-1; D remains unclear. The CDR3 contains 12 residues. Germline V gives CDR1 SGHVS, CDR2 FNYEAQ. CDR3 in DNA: TGTGCCAGCAGCTTAGTCGACGCTGAAGCCTTCTTT. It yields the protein CASSLVDAEAFF.

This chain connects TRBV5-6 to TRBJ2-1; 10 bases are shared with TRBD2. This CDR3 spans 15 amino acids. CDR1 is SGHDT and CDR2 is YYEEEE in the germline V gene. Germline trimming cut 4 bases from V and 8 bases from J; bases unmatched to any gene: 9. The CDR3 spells CASSPPSSGGYEQFF. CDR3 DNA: TGTGCCAGCAGCCCCCCAAGTAGCGGGGGGTATGAGCAGTTCTTC.

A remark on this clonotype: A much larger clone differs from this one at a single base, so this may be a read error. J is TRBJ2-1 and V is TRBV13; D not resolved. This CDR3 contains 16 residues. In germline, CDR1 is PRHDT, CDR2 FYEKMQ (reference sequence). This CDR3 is CASSPRGPSSHNEQFF. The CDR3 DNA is TGTGCCAGCAGCCCTCGAGGTCCGAGCTCCCACAATGAGCAGTTCTTC.

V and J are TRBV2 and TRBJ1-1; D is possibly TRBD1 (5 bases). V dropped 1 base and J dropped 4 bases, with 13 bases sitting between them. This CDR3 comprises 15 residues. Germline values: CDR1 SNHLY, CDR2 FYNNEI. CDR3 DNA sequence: TGTGCCAGCAGTGAAGTGCAGGGCGGGTTCACTGAAGCTTTCTTT. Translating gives CASSEVQGGFTEAFF. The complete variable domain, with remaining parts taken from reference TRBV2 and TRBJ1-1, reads EPEVTQTPSHQVTQMGQEVILRCVPISNHLYFYWYRQILGQKVEFLVSFYNNEISEKSEIFDDQFSVERPDGSNFTLKIRSTKLEDSAMYFCASSEVQGGFTEAFFGQGTRLTVV.

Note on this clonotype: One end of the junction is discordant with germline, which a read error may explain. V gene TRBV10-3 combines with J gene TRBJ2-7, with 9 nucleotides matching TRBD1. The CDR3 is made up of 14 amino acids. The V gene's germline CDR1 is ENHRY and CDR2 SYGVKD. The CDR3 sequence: CASSLTGGGYEQYF. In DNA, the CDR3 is TGTGCCAGCAGTCTAACAGGGGGCGGCTACGAGCAGTACTTC.

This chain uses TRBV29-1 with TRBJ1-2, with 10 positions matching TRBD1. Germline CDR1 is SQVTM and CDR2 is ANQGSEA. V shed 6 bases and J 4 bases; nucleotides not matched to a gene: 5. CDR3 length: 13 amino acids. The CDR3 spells CSVGQGESYGYTF. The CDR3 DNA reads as TGCAGCGTAGGACAGGGGGAAAGCTATGGCTACACCTTC.

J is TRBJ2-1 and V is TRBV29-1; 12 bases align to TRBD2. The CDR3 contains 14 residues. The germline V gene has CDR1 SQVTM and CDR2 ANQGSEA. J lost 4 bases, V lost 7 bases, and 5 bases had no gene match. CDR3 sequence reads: CSATGLAGYNEQFF. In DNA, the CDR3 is TGCAGCGCTACGGGACTAGCGGGTTACAATGAGCAGTTCTTC.

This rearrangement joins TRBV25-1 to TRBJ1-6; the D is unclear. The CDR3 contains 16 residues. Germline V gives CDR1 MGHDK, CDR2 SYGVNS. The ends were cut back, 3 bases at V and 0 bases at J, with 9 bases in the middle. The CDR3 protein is CASSDSLSSYNSPLHF. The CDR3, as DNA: TGTGCCAGCAGTGACAGTCTTAGCTCCTATAATTCACCCCTCCACTTT.

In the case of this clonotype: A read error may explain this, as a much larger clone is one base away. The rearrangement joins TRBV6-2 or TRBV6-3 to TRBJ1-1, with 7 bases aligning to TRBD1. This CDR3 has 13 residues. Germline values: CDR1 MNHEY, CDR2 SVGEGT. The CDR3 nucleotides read TGTGCCATCGCGACAGGGACGAACGCTGAAGCTTTCTTT. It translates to CAIATGTNAEAFF.

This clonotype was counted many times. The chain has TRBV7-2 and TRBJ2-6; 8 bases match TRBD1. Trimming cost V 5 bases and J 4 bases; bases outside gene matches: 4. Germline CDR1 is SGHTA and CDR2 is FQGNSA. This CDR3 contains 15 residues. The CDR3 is CASSQTGAGANVLTF. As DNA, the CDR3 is TGTGCCAGCAGCCAGACAGGGGCCGGGGCCAACGTCCTGACTTTC.

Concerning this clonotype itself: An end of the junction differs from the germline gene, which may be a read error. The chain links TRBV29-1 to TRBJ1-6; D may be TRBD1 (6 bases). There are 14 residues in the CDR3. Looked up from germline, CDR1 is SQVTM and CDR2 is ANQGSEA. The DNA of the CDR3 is TGCAGCGCTGAAACAGGGTCGGGGGATTCACCCCTCCACTTT. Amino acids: CSAETGSGDSPLHF.

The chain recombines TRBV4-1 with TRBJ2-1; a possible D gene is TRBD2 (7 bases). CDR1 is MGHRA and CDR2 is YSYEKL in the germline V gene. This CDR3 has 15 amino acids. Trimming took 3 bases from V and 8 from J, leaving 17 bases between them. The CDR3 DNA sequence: TGCGCCAGCAGCCACCCCGGGGAGGGGGGGTATGAGCAGTTCTTC. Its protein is CASSHPGEGGYEQFF.

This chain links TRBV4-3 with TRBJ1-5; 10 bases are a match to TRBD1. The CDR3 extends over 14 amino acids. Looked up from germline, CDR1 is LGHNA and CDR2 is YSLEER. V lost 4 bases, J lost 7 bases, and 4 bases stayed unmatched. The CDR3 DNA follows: TGCGCCAGCAGCCGCGACAGGGGGCAGCAGCCCCAGCATTTT. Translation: CASSRDRGQQPQHF.

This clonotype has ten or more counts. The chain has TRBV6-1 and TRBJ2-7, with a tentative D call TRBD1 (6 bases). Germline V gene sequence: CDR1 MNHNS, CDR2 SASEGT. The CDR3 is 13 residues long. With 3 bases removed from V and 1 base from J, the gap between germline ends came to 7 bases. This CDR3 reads CASSETGSYEQYF. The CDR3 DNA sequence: TGTGCCAGCAGTGAGACAGGATCCTACGAGCAGTACTTC.

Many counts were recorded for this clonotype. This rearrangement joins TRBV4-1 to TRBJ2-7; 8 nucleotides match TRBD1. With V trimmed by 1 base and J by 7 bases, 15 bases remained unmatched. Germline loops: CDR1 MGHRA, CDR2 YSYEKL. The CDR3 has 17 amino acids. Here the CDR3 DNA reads TGCGCCAGCAGCCAAGGGGGCTCCGGGACAGGCGAAGGGGAGCAGTACTTC. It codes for CASSQGGSGTGEGEQYF.

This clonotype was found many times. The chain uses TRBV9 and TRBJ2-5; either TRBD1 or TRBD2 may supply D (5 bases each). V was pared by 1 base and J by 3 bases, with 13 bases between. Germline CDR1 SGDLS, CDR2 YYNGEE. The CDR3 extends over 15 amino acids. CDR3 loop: CASSVQGATEETQYF. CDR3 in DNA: TGTGCCAGCAGCGTACAGGGAGCAACAGAAGAGACCCAGTACTTC.

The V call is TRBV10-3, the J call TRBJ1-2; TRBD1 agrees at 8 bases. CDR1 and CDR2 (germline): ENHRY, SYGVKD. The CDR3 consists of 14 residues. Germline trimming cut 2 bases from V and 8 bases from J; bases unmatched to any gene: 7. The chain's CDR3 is CAISEKETGGGYTF. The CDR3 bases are TGTGCCATCAGTGAGAAAGAAACAGGGGGAGGCTACACCTTC.

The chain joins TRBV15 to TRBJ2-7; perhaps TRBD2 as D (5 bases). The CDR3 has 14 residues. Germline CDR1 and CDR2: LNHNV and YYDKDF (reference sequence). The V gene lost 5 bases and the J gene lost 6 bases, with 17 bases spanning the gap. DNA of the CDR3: TGTGCCACCAGCCCCAACGACCGGGGTCTCGAGCAGTACTTC. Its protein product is CATSPNDRGLEQYF.

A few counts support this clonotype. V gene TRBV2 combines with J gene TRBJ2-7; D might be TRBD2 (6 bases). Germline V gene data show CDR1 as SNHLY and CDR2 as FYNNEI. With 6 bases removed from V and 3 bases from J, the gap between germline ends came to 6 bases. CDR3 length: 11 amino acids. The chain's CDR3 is CASRGGYEQYF. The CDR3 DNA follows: TGTGCCAGCAGGGGAGGCTACGAGCAGTACTTC.

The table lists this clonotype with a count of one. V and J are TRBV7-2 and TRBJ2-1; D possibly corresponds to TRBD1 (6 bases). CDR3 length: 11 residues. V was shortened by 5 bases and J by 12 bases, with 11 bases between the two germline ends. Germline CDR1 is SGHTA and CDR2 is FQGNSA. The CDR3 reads CASSPDRVQFF. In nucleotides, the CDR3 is TGTGCCAGCAGCCCGGACAGAGTGCAGTTCTTC.

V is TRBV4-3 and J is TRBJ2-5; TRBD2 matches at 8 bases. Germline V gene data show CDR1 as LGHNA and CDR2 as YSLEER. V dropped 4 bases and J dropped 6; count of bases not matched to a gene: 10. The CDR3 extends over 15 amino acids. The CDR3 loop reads CASSPKGTSRQTQYF. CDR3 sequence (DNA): TGCGCCAGCAGCCCGAAGGGGACTAGTCGGCAGACCCAGTACTTC.